The source of this T cell receptor beta chain is a study of response to subunit inactivated influenza vaccine. Study findings and constraints: T cells newly recruited by each seasonal influenza vaccination are few, the authors suggested.

For this clonotype: Its antigen is currently unknown.

TCRdb redid the calling of the RT-PCR reads with MiXCR, one entry per CDR3 protein. Counted here are about 300,000 distinct CDR3 sequences, approximately 23% occurring once; the ten biggest clones make up under 13%. The germline V gene encodes CDR1 MNHEY and CDR2 SVGAGI. The CDR3 runs to 15 residues. Trimming left V 2 bases short and J 1 base short, with 10 bases between. J is TRBJ2-3 and V is TRBV6-5; D is perhaps TRBD1 or TRBD2 (5 bases each). The specimen was PBMCs from blood, collected less than 22 months after vaccination. The receptor was derived from a man in his fifties or sixties who received an inactivated influenza vaccine. CDR3 loop: CASSYLTGRTDTQYF. CDR3 bases: TGTGCCAGCAGTTACCTCACGGGACGCACAGATACGCAGTATTTT.